The 23 T cell receptor beta chains below all came from one sample that was sequenced in a study of T-cell memory formation after mild COVID-19 (dated by TCRdb to about 2021). The method behind the library was 5' RACE. The sequencer listed for this sample is Illumina NovaSeq 6000. The raw public data were reprocessed by TCRdb itself: fastp quality trimming at Q25, MiXCR clonotype calling, in-frame beta chains only. Rows are combined by CDR3 protein, so each entry shows the most common genes and DNA. The sample data list 280,000 or so distinct CDR3 sequences, and 8% to 9% of these were observed just once. Clones ranked in the top ten supply less than 25% of the sample. The source material was PBMCs or a T cell subset sorted from them (not recorded which). The receptors come from a man aged 18 to 35 who had mild COVID-19 (a few samples of this study predate the infection). The sample titles of this study are shuffled in the database, so cell type and time point are left out; the donor was told from shared clones.

There are a few counts of this clonotype. The rearrangement links TRBV7-9 to TRBJ1-2, with a tentative D call TRBD1 (5 bases). This CDR3 has 14 residues. Germline V lookup: CDR1 SEHNR, CDR2 FQNEAQ (reference sequence). V was cut by 1 base and J by 6 bases, with 12 bases left in between. CDR3 protein: CASSLVVVGDGYTF. CDR3 DNA: TGTGCCAGCAGCTTAGTCGTCGTGGGGGATGGCTACACCTTC. Based on the CDR3 plus reference TRBV7-9 and TRBJ1-2, the full variable domain is DTGVSQNPRHKITKRGQNVTFRCDPISEHNRLYWYRQTLGQGPEFLTYFQNEAQLEKSRLLSDRFSAERPKGSFSTLEIQRTEQGDSAMYLCASSLVVVGDGYTFGSGTRLTVV.

The genes are TRBV20-1 and TRBJ1-2; D possibly corresponds to TRBD1 (5 bases). The CDR3 is 14 residues long. Trimming stripped 2 bases from V and 8 bases from J, with 18 bases between. Germline V gene data show CDR1 as DFQATT and CDR2 as SNEGSKA (reference sequence). The CDR3 bases are TGCAGTGCTAGACCCCCCGGGACGGGGCGAGGCTACACCTTC. It specifies CSARPPGTGRGYTF.

This clonotype was picked up a small number of times. The J gene is TRBJ1-5, the V gene TRBV24-1; D perhaps matches TRBD1 (5 bases). Germline V lookup: CDR1 KGHDR, CDR2 SFDVKD. V shed 4 bases and J shed 4 bases, with 16 bases lying between them. The CDR3 is 16 amino acids. The CDR3 spells CATSEAGTLLNQPQHF. In nucleotides, the CDR3 is TGTGCCACCAGTGAAGCCGGGACCCTTTTAAATCAGCCCCAGCATTTT.

This clonotype turned up a few times. The rearrangement uses TRBV15 and TRBJ2-7, with D possibly being TRBD1 or TRBD2 (5 bases each). CDR1 is LNHNV and CDR2 is YYDKDF in the germline V gene (reference sequence). V lost 7 bases, J lost 5 bases, and 21 bases lay in between. This CDR3 region has 15 residues. The CDR3 DNA sequence: TGTGCCACCACGGTTCTTAGGGGCACCGGGAACGAGCAGTACTTC. Residues: CATTVLRGTGNEQYF.

There are a few counts of this clonotype. The chain employs TRBV7-2 and TRBJ2-7; D might be TRBD2 (5 bases). Trimming cost V 2 bases and J 2 bases, with 10 bases left between them. CDR1 and CDR2 (germline): SGHTA, FQGNSA. The CDR3 is 14 amino acids. This chain's CDR3 is CASSLYRGPYEQYF. In nucleotides, the CDR3 is TGTGCCAGCAGCTTATACCGCGGGCCCTACGAGCAGTACTTC.

The chain couples TRBV4-3 to TRBJ2-2; 8 positions agree with TRBD2. Trimming removed 7 bases from V and 2 bases from J; junction bases left unmatched: 9. Germline assignment: CDR1 LGHNA and CDR2 YSLEER. CDR3 length: 16 amino acids. In DNA, the CDR3 is TGCGCCAGCACCACCGGCGGGGGGAGAAACACCGGGGAGCTGTTTTTT. Its protein product is CASTTGGGRNTGELFF.

This clonotype was seen only a few times. This sequence joins TRBV5-1 and TRBJ2-3; D uncertain. There are 13 residues in the CDR3. The germline V gene has CDR1 SGHRS and CDR2 YFSETQ. Trimming left V 5 bases short and J 2 bases short, with 9 bases between. The CDR3 DNA follows: TGCGCCAGCAGGGGCCTAAACACAGATACGCAGTATTTT. Amino acid sequence: CASRGLNTDTQYF.

This clonotype was counted at least ten times. V usage is TRBV7-2 and J usage is TRBJ2-1; D is possibly TRBD2 (5 bases). CDR3 length: 15 amino acids. Trimming removed 5 bases at V and 2 bases at J, with 13 bases between. Germline CDR1 SGHTA, CDR2 FQGNSA. The CDR3 nucleotides read TGTGCCAGCAGCGCCACTAGATCCCCCTACAATGAGCAGTTCTTC. Residues: CASSATRSPYNEQFF.

This clonotype was recorded at least ten times. V is TRBV6-2 or TRBV6-3 and J is TRBJ2-7; a weak D match, TRBD2 (5 bases). The germline V gene encodes CDR1 MNHEY and CDR2 SVGEGT. V lost 7 bases and J 2 bases, leaving 24 bases between the germline ends. The CDR3 loop spans 17 amino acids. The CDR3: CASKKMGTRGSAYEQYF. CDR3 in DNA: TGTGCCAGCAAAAAGATGGGCACCCGAGGGAGCGCCTACGAGCAGTACTTC.

This clonotype occurred a few times. The chain links TRBV7-2 to TRBJ2-3; 7 bases are shared with TRBD2. This CDR3 is built from 16 residues. CDR1 and CDR2 (germline): SGHTA, FQGNSA. J was trimmed by 4 bases and V by 4 bases; bases with no gene match: 11. The CDR3 bases are TGTGCCAGCAGCTCGTTTCGTGGCGGGGGTTCAGATACGCAGTATTTT. Residues: CASSSFRGGGSDTQYF.

This clonotype occurred many times. This sequence joins TRBV20-1 and TRBJ2-2, with TRBD1 as a possible D gene (5 bases). Trimming removed 7 bases at V and 3 bases at J, with 18 bases between. Looked up from germline, CDR1 is DFQATT and CDR2 is SNEGSKA (reference sequence). The CDR3 loop spans 15 amino acids. CDR3 coding DNA: TGCAGTGTCTCGTCAAGGGGTTTAGACACCGGGGAGCTGTTTTTT. This gives the protein CSVSSRGLDTGELFF.

The chain carries TRBV6-2 or TRBV6-3 and TRBJ1-5; TRBD1 aligns across 12 bases. CDR3 length equals 19 residues. The germline gives CDR1 MNHEY, CDR2 SVGEGT. Germline trimming cut 2 bases from V and 0 bases from J; bases unmatched to any gene: 8. The CDR3 sequence is CASSYPRDRGLSSNQPQHF. The CDR3 DNA reads as TGTGCCAGCAGTTACCCCCGGGACAGGGGGCTAAGTAGCAATCAGCCCCAGCATTTT.

In the case of this clonotype: A much larger clone differs from this one at a single base, so this may be a read error. J is TRBJ2-7 and V is TRBV5-1; weak D call: TRBD1 (5 bases). CDR3 length: 11 amino acids. Germline V gives CDR1 SGHRS, CDR2 YFSETQ. Between the trimmed V and J ends, which lost 5 bases and 6 bases, there was a span of 9 bases. This CDR3 is CASRDTCEQYV. CDR3 nucleotide sequence: TGCGCCAGCAGGGACACCTGCGAGCAGTACGTC.

This clonotype has only a few counts. The chain links TRBV5-1 to TRBJ2-4, with 10 bases aligning to TRBD1. The CDR3 extends over 14 amino acids. Germline CDR1 and CDR2: SGHRS and YFSETQ. Germline trimming cut 4 bases from V and 9 bases from J; bases unmatched to any gene: 7. CDR3 region: CASSLMGQGCIQYF. The CDR3 coding sequence is TGCGCCAGCAGCCTCATGGGACAGGGGTGCATTCAGTACTTC.

J is TRBJ1-4 and V is TRBV5-1, with D possibly TRBD1 on 6 matching bases. Trimming took off 3 bases at V and 8 bases at J, with 11 bases between the two ends. CDR3 length: 13 residues. Germline values: CDR1 SGHRS, CDR2 YFSETQ. For the CDR3, the DNA is TGCGCCAGCAGCTCCGCTCAGGGGGAAAAACTGTTTTTT. Amino acids: CASSSAQGEKLFF. The full variable domain, with the rest looked up from reference TRBV5-1 and TRBJ1-4, is KAGVTQTPRYLIKTRGQQVTLSCSPISGHRSVSWYQQTPGQGLQFLFEYFSETQRNKGNFPGRFSGRQFSNSRSEMNVSTLELGDSALYLCASSSAQGEKLFFGSGTQLSVL.

With regard to this clonotype: The junction and the germline gene differ at one end; a read error may be behind it. The V call is TRBV7-7, the J call TRBJ2-5; D is undetermined. This CDR3 is built from 15 residues. Germline V gene data show CDR1 as SSHAT and CDR2 as FNYEAQ (reference sequence). The CDR3 region is CASSPLASHEETQYF. DNA for the CDR3: TGTGCTAGCAGCCCTCTGGCCAGCCATGAAGAGACCCAGTACTTC.

This clonotype was counted only a few times. The genes are TRBV11-3 and TRBJ2-2; 8 nucleotides agree with TRBD2. CDR1 is SGHNT, CDR2 YENEEA, per germline. The CDR3 length is 15 residues. Germline trimming cut 5 bases from V and 3 bases from J; bases unmatched to any gene: 5. The CDR3 region is CASSPRGGYTGELFF. The CDR3, as DNA: TGTGCCAGCAGCCCTCGGGGGGGATACACCGGGGAGCTGTTTTTT.

This clonotype was seen a handful of times. The rearrangement joins TRBV12-3 or TRBV12-4 to TRBJ2-3; tentative D call: TRBD1 (6 bases). The CDR3 is made up of 15 amino acids. V dropped 6 bases and J dropped 4 bases, with 17 bases sitting between them. For the CDR3, the DNA is TGTGCCAGCAGAGCCAGGGGTTCAATCCCAGATACGCAGTATTTT. Translated: CASRARGSIPDTQYF.

This clonotype was counted many times. The rearrangement uses TRBV5-1 and TRBJ2-7, with D unclear. The CDR3 runs 13 residues. V was clipped by 7 bases and J by 0 bases, with 11 bases between them. Germline CDR1 reads SGHRS; CDR2 reads YFSETQ. CDR3 sequence reads: CASSFQVSYEQYF. The CDR3 DNA reads as TGCGCCAGCTCCTTCCAGGTCTCCTACGAGCAGTACTTC.

This clonotype was counted only a few times. The chain has TRBV28 and TRBJ2-1; 11 bases are shared with TRBD2. Germline CDR1 is MDHEN and CDR2 is SYDVKM. The CDR3 is 18 amino acids. J gave up 4 bases and V 1 base, and 9 bases lay outside the gene matches. Written as DNA, the CDR3 is TGTGCCAGCAGTTTATCCTTCGGTACTAGCGGGGGATACAATGAGCAGTTCTTC. It codes for CASSLSFGTSGGYNEQFF. Together with reference TRBV28 and TRBJ2-1, the CDR3 gives the full variable domain: DVKVTQSSRYLVKRTGEKVFLECVQDMDHENMFWYRQDPGLGLRLIYFSYDVKMKEKGDIPEGYSVSREKKERFSLILESASTNQTSMYLCASSLSFGTSGGYNEQFFGPGTRLTVL.

In this sample, this clonotype turned up many times. The rearrangement uses TRBV4-1 and TRBJ2-2; maybe TRBD1 (6 bases). V was cut by 2 bases and J by 2 bases, with 12 bases left in between. CDR3 length: 16 residues. Germline V lookup: CDR1 MGHRA, CDR2 YSYEKL. In nucleotides, the CDR3 is TGCGCCAGCAGCCAAAAAACCGGGACAAACACCGGGGAGCTGTTTTTT. It encodes CASSQKTGTNTGELFF.

The chain recombines TRBV6-5 with TRBJ1-2; D may be TRBD1 (5 bases). The CDR3 has 14 amino acids. Germline assignment: CDR1 MNHEY and CDR2 SVGAGI. V lost 6 bases, J lost 8 bases, and 19 bases lay in between. As DNA, the CDR3 is TGTGCCAGCAGGAGCTCCACAGGCGTTTCGGGCTACACCTTC. Amino acids: CASRSSTGVSGYTF.

This rearrangement joins TRBV4-1 to TRBJ1-4; 9 positions agree with TRBD1. After removal of 3 bases from V and 8 bases from J, the junction contained 10 bases not matched to a gene. The CDR3 runs 16 residues. Germline-derived CDR1 and CDR2 are MGHRA and YSYEKL. CDR3 in amino acids: CASSQGNRGRKEKLFF. CDR3 DNA: TGCGCCAGCAGCCAGGGAAACAGGGGGCGCAAGGAAAAACTGTTTTTT.